Described below is a single T cell receptor beta chain sequence and its context. This record belongs to a study of blood T cell repertoires in COVID-19. As for the study in general: Samples of COVID-19 (acute and convalescent) were obtained from the United States, Italy and Spain. Sample material is recorded as cDNA or gDNA derived from T cells, B-cell-depleted T cells, or PBMCs.

Authors' processing steps: Reference gene primer amplification yielded estimated nucleated cell counts. Produced via immunoSEQ multiplex PCR; TCRdb's table is partial and in-frame only. V, J and clone size reflect that table, while D and trimming were determined from the DNA. This table holds under 200,000 clones, roughly 85% found once. Trimming took off 0 bases at V and 4 bases at J, with 10 bases between the two ends. CDR1 and CDR2 from the germline V gene are SGHAT and FQNNGV. The length of the CDR3 is 14 residues. This chain connects TRBV11-2 to TRBJ2-7; maybe TRBD1 (5 bases). The TCR sequence derives from a man aged 60-69 years with acute or convalescent COVID-19. The source material was peripheral blood. DNA for the CDR3: TGTGCCAGCAGCTTAGACAGCAGGGCTTACGAGCAGTACTTC. It encodes CASSLDSRAYEQYF.